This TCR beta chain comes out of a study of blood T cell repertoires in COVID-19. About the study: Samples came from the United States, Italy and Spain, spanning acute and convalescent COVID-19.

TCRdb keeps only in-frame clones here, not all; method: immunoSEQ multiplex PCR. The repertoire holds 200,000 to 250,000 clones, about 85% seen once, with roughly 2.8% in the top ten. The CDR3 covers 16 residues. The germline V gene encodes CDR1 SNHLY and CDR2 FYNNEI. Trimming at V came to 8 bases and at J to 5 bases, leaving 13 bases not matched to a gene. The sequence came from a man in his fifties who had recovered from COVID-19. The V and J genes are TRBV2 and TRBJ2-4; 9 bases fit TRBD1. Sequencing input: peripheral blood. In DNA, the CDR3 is TGTGCCAGCTCTCCCTTGGGGGGACAGGGTCAAAACATTCAGTACTTC. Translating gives CASSPLGGQGQNIQYF.